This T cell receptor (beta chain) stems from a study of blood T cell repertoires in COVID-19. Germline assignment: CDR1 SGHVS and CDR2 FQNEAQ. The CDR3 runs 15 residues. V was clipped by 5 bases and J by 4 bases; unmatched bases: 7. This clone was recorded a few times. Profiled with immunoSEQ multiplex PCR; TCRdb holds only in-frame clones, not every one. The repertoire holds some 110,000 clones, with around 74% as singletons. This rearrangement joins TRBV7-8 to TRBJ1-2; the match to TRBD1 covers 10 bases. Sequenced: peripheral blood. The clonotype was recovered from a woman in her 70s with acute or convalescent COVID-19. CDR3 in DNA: TGTGCCAGCAGCGCTTCGACAGGGGGCCCCTATGGCTACACCTTC. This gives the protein CASSASTGGPYGYTF.